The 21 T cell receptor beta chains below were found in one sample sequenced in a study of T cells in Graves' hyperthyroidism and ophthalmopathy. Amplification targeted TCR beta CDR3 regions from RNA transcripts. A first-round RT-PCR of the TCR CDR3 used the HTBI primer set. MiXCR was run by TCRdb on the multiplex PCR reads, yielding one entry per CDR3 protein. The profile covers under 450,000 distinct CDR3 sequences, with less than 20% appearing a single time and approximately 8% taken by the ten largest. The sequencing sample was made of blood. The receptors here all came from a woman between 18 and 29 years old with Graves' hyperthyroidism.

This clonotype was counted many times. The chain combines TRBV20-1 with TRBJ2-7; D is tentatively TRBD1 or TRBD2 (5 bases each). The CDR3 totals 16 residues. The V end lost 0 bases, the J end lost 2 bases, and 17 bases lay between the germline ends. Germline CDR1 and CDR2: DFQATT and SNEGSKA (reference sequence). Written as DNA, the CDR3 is TGCAGTGCTAGAGATCCGAGGGGCGGTGCAACCTACGAGCAGTACTTC. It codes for CSARDPRGGATYEQYF.

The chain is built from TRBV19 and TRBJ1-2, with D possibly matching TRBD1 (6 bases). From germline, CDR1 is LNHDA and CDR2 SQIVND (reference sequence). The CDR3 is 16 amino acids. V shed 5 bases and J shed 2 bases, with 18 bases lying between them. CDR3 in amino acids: CASSVLVGTRNYGYTF. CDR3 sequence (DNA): TGTGCCAGTAGTGTCCTGGTCGGGACACGGAACTATGGCTACACCTTC.

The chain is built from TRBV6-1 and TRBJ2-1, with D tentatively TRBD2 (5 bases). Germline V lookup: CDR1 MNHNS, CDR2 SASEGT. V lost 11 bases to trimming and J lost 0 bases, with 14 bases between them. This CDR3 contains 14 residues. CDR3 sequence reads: CAVKDGGSYNEQFF. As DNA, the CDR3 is TGTGCCGTTAAGGACGGAGGCTCCTACAATGAGCAGTTCTTC.

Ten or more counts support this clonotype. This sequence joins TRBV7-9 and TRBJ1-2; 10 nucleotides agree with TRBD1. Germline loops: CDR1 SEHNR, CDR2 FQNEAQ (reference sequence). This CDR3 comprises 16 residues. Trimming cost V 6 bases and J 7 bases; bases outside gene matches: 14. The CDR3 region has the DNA TGTGCCAGCAGACGGTCCGGGACAGGGGATATCTTTGGCTACACCTTC. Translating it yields CASRRSGTGDIFGYTF.

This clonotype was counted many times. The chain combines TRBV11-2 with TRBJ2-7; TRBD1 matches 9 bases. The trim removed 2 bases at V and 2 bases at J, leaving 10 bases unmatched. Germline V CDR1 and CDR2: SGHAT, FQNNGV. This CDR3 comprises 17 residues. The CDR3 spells CASSLRGTGGAPYEQYF. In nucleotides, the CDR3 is TGTGCCAGCAGCTTACGGGGAACAGGGGGCGCTCCCTACGAGCAGTACTTC.

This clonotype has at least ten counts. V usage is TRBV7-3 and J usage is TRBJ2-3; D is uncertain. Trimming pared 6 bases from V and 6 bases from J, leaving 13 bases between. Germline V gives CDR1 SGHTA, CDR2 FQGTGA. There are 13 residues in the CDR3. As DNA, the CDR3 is TGTGCCAGCAGTGTTTACGTGTCGGATACGCAGTATTTT. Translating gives CASSVYVSDTQYF.

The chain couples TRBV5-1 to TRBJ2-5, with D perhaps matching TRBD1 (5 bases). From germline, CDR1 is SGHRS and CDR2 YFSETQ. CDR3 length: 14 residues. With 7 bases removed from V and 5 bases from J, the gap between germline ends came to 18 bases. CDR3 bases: TGCGCCAGCTACGCAGCAGCAGGGCCGGAGACCCAGTACTTC. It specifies CASYAAAGPETQYF.

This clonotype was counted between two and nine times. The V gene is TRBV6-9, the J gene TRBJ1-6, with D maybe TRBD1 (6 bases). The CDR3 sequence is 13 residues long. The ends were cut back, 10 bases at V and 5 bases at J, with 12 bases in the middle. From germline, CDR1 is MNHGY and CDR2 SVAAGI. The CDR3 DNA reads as TGTGCCATGCAGGGGACGGATAATTCACCCCTCCACTTT. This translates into CAMQGTDNSPLHF.

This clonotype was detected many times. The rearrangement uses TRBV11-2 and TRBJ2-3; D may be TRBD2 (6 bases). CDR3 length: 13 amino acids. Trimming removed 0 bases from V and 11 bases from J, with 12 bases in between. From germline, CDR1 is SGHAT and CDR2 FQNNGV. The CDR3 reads CASSLDVGRGQYF. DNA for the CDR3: TGTGCCAGCAGCTTAGATGTCGGGAGAGGGCAGTATTTT.

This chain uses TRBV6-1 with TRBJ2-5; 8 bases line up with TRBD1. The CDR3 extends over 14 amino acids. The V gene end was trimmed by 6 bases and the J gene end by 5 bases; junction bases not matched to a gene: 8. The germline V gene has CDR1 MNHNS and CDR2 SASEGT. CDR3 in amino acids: CASSSPGGAETQYF. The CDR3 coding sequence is TGTGCCAGCAGCTCCCCAGGGGGCGCGGAGACCCAGTACTTC.

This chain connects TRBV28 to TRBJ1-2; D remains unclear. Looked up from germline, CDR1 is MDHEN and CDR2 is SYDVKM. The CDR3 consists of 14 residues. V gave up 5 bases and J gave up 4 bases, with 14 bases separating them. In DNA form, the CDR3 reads TGTGCCAGCAGTCCAGGACCGACTCCCTATGGCTACACCTTC. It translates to CASSPGPTPYGYTF.

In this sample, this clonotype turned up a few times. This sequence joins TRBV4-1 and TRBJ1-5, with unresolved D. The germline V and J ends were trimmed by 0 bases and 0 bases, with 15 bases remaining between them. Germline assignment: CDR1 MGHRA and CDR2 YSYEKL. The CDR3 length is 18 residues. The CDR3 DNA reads TGCGCCAGCAGCCAAGACCCACAGCAATTTTATAGCAATCAGCCCCAGCATTTT. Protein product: CASSQDPQQFYSNQPQHF.

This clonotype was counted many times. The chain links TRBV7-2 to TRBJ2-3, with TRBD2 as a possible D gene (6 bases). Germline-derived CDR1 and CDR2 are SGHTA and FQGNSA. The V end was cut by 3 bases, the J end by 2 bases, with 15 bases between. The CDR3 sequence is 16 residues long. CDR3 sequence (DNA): TGTGCCAGCAGCTTCCCCGGGCGGGATCCCACAGATACGCAGTATTTT. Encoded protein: CASSFPGRDPTDTQYF.

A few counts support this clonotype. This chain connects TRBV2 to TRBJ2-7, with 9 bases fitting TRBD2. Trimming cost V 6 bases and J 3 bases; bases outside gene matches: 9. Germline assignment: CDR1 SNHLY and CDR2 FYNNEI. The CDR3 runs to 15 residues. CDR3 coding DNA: TGTGCCAGCAGCTTACTAGCGGGCGCACACTACGAGCAGTACTTC. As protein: CASSLLAGAHYEQYF.

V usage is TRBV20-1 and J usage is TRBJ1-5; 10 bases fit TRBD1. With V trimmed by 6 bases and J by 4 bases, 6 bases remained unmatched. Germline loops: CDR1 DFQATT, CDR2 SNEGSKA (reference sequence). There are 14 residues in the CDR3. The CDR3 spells CSARDRGWNQPQHF. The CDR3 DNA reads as TGCAGTGCAAGGGACAGGGGTTGGAATCAGCCCCAGCATTTT.

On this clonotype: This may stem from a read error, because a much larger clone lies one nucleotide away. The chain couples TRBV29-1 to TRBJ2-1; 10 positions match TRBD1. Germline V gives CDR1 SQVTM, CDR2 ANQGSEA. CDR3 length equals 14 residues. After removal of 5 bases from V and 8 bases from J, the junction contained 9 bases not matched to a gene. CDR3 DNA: TGCAGCGTTAGACGGGACAGGGGAGACGATGAGCAGTTCTTC. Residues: CSVRRDRGDDEQFF.

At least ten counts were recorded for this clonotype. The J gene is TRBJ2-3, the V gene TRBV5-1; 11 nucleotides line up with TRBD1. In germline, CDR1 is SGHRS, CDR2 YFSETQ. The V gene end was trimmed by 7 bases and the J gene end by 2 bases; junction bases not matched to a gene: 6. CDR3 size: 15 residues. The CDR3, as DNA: TGCGCCAGCTTCCGGGACAGGGGGGACACAGATACGCAGTATTTT. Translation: CASFRDRGDTDTQYF. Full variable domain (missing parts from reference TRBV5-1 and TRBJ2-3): KAGVTQTPRYLIKTRGQQVTLSCSPISGHRSVSWYQQTPGQGLQFLFEYFSETQRNKGNFPGRFSGRQFSNSRSEMNVSTLELGDSALYLCASFRDRGDTDTQYFGPGTRLTVL.

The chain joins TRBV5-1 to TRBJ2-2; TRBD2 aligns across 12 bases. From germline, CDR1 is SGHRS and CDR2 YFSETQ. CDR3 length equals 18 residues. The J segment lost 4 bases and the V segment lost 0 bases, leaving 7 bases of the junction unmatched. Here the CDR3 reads CASSLVPSGGAGTGELFF. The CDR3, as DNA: TGCGCCAGCAGCTTGGTTCCTAGCGGGGGGGCCGGCACCGGGGAGCTGTTTTTT.

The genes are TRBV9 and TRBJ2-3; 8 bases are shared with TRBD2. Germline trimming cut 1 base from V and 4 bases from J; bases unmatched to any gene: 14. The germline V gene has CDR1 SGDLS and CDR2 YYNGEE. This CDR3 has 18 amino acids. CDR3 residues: CASSVRPSGYSQPDTQYF. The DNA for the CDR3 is TGTGCCAGCAGCGTAAGGCCTAGCGGGTATTCCCAACCAGATACGCAGTATTTT.

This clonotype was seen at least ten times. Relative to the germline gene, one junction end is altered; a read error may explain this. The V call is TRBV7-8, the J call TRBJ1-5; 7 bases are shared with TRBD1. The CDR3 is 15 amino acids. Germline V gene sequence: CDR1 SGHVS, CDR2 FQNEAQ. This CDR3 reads CASSRVGTANRPQHF. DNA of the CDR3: TGTGCCAGCAGCCGGGTCGGGACAGCCAATCGGCCCCAGCATTTT.

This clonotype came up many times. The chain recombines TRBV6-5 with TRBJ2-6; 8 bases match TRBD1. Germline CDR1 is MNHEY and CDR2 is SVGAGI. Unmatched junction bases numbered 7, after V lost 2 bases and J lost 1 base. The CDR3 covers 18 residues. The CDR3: CASSYETGVVSGANVLTF. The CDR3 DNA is TGTGCCAGCAGTTACGAGACAGGGGTCGTTTCTGGGGCCAACGTCCTGACTTTC.